This entry lists 21 T cell receptor beta chains sequenced from one sample in a study of T cells in Graves' hyperthyroidism and ophthalmopathy. The TCR beta CDR3 regions underwent amplification using RNA transcripts as the source. During a first-round RT-PCR of the TCR CDR3, the HTBI primer set was used. TCRdb independently ran MiXCR on the multiplex PCR reads; one entry per CDR3 protein. The sample lists about 640,000 distinct CDR3 sequences; more than 20% were seen once. Sequencing was carried out using blood. The receptors shown here come from a man aged 30 to 45 with Graves' ophthalmopathy.

This clonotype turned up a few times. The rearrangement joins TRBV6-1 to TRBJ1-5; 7 nucleotides align to TRBD1. The junction had 9 bases not matched to a gene; V was cut back by 7 bases and J by 6 bases. Germline V gene data show CDR1 as MNHNS and CDR2 as SASEGT. The CDR3 is 14 residues long. CDR3 sequence reads: CASTPTGLGQPQHF. The CDR3 coding sequence is TGTGCCAGCACTCCGACAGGGCTGGGTCAGCCCCAGCATTTT.

The V gene is TRBV7-8, the J gene TRBJ1-6; D remains unclear. This CDR3 comprises 18 residues. V gave up 7 bases and J gave up 0 bases, with 19 bases separating them. In germline, CDR1 is SGHVS, CDR2 FQNEAQ. This CDR3 is CASIRGPLLSSYNSPLHF. DNA for the CDR3: TGTGCCAGCATCCGCGGCCCTCTGTTGAGCTCCTATAATTCACCCCTCCACTTT.

The V and J genes are TRBV20-1 and TRBJ1-4, with 7 bases aligning to TRBD1. V was clipped by 3 bases and J by 7 bases; unmatched bases: 8. Germline V gene sequence: CDR1 DFQATT, CDR2 SNEGSKA (reference sequence). This CDR3 has 14 residues. CDR3 amino acids: CSASLRQGGEKLFF. CDR3 in DNA: TGCAGTGCTAGTCTTCGACAGGGTGGTGAAAAACTGTTTTTT.

This clonotype was seen at least ten times. The chain is built from TRBV11-2 and TRBJ2-1, with 7 bases that match TRBD2. J gave up 5 bases and V 0 bases, and 10 bases lay outside the gene matches. The CDR3 covers 17 residues. Per the germline V gene, CDR1 is SGHAT and CDR2 is FQNNGV. The CDR3 here is CASSLDRKLAPHNEQFF. The CDR3 nucleotides are TGTGCCAGCAGCTTAGATCGAAAACTAGCGCCCCACAATGAGCAGTTCTTC.

Turning to this clonotype: A read error may produce the germline difference seen at one junction end. The chain has TRBV11-2 and TRBJ2-7; maybe TRBD2 (6 bases). Germline-derived CDR1 and CDR2 are SGHAT and FQNNGV. The CDR3 loop spans 14 amino acids. The CDR3 DNA sequence: TGTGCCACAACCCGGGACTTAAACTCCTACGAGCGGTACTTC. This sequence encodes CATTRDLNSYERYF.

This chain uses TRBV20-1 with TRBJ2-7, with 10 bases identical to TRBD2. The length of the CDR3 is 16 residues. V shed 3 bases and J 3 bases; nucleotides not matched to a gene: 11. CDR1 is DFQATT and CDR2 is SNEGSKA in the germline V gene (reference sequence). This CDR3 reads CSARPGRASGGYEQYF. In DNA, the CDR3 is TGCAGTGCTAGGCCTGGTAGGGCTAGCGGGGGCTACGAGCAGTACTTC.

This clonotype came up a few times. The CDR3 is CASSFLGETDTQYF. In nucleotides, the CDR3 is TGTGCCAGCAGCTTTTTGGGAGAAACAGATACGCAGTATTTT. The V and J genes are TRBV7-6 and TRBJ2-3; possible D gene TRBD2, 5 bases. The CDR3 totals 14 residues. V gave up 3 bases and J gave up 3 bases, with 10 bases separating them. Germline V lookup: CDR1 SGHVS, CDR2 FNYEAQ.

To note about this clonotype: This CDR3 is missing its conserved last phenylalanine or tryptophan, likely due to a read error. The chain uses TRBV7-9 and TRBJ2-4; 7 bases are shared with TRBD1. CDR1 SEHNR and CDR2 FQNEAQ come from the germline V gene (reference sequence). This CDR3 is 14 amino acids long. V was clipped by 2 bases and J by 4 bases; unmatched bases: 2. In DNA, the CDR3 is TGTGCCAGCAGCTTAAGGGACAGAAAAAACATTCAGTACTCC. It codes for CASSLRDRKNIQYS.

This clonotype was found many times. This rearrangement joins TRBV12-3 or TRBV12-4 to TRBJ1-5; D ambiguous. This CDR3 has 12 residues. V lost 3 bases to trimming and J lost 6 bases, with 6 bases between them. The CDR3 reads CASSFIRQPQHF. CDR3 bases: TGTGCCAGCAGTTTCATCCGTCAGCCCCAGCATTTT.

V and J are TRBV7-9 and TRBJ1-1; the match to TRBD1 covers 8 bases. CDR1 and CDR2 from the germline V gene are SEHNR and FQNEAQ (reference sequence). The V segment lost 5 bases and the J segment 4 bases; nucleotides outside the gene matches: 3. CDR3 length: 13 residues. CDR3 in DNA: TGTGCCAGCAGCAACAGGGGGACCACTGAAGCTTTCTTT. This codes for CASSNRGTTEAFF.

The chain combines TRBV24-1 with TRBJ2-3; D tentatively fits TRBD1 or TRBD2 (5 bases each). Germline CDR1 KGHDR, CDR2 SFDVKD. The CDR3 spans 13 residues. Trimming removed 6 bases at V and 2 bases at J, with 8 bases between. In nucleotides, the CDR3 is TGTGCCACCAGTAGAGGGGACACAGATACGCAGTATTTT. This encodes CATSRGDTDTQYF.

This chain connects TRBV6-1 to TRBJ2-3; TRBD2 aligns across 11 bases. Germline assignment: CDR1 MNHNS and CDR2 SASEGT. After removal of 5 bases from V and 5 bases from J, the junction contained 18 bases not matched to a gene. CDR3 size: 19 residues. In DNA, the CDR3 is TGTGCCAGCAGTACGACTAGCGGGATCCCACTCCGAGCCGAAGATACGCAGTATTTT. Translating gives CASSTTSGIPLRAEDTQYF.

This chain connects TRBV4-3 to TRBJ1-1; D gene uncertain. This CDR3 region has 14 residues. CDR1 is LGHNA, CDR2 YSLEER, per germline. The ends were cut back, 3 bases at V and 6 bases at J, with 14 bases in the middle. The CDR3 DNA reads TGCGCCAGCAGCCAGGGGAGGAACGACCCTGAAGCTTTCTTT. This gives the protein CASSQGRNDPEAFF.

This clonotype appeared a few times. The chain links TRBV20-1 to TRBJ2-1, with D tentatively TRBD2 (5 bases). Trimming stripped 3 bases from V and 0 bases from J, with 12 bases between. The CDR3 totals 15 residues. Germline V gives CDR1 DFQATT, CDR2 SNEGSKA (reference sequence). The DNA of the CDR3 is TGCAGTGCTAGGGACCGGGGAAACTCCTACAATGAGCAGTTCTTC. Encoded protein: CSARDRGNSYNEQFF.

This clonotype turned up a few times. The rearrangement uses TRBV12-3 or TRBV12-4 and TRBJ1-5, with unresolved D. The CDR3 runs 15 residues. V was trimmed by 4 bases and J by 5 bases, leaving 15 bases between them. The DNA for the CDR3 is TGTGCCAGCAGTTCCACAGACTTAGCGGATCAGCCCCAGCATTTT. Translated: CASSSTDLADQPQHF.

Concerning this clonotype: A single base separates this from a much larger clone, so it may be a read error. For the CDR3, the DNA is TGTGCCAGCAGTTTAAAATGGCTAGCGGGGGCCCACGAGCAGTACTTC. Protein sequence: CASSLKWLAGAHEQYF. The chain carries TRBV28 and TRBJ2-7; TRBD2 matches at 10 bases. This CDR3 is built from 16 residues. J was trimmed by 5 bases and V by 2 bases; bases with no gene match: 9. CDR1 and CDR2 (germline): MDHEN, SYDVKM.

This chain joins TRBV20-1 and TRBJ1-6; perhaps TRBD1 as D (5 bases). V was shortened by 4 bases and J by 7 bases, with 11 bases between the two germline ends. The CDR3 is 13 amino acids. Per the germline V gene, CDR1 is DFQATT and CDR2 is SNEGSKA (reference sequence). This chain's CDR3 is CSATQGTNSPLHF. As DNA, the CDR3 is TGCAGTGCTACTCAAGGGACCAATTCACCCCTCCACTTT.

The chain recombines TRBV27 with TRBJ1-1; unclear D gene. CDR1 is MNHEY and CDR2 is SMNVEV in the germline V gene (reference sequence). Trimming took off 6 bases at V and 5 bases at J, with 13 bases between the two ends. The CDR3 extends over 13 amino acids. CDR3 sequence: CASSNTLGTEAFF. The DNA of the CDR3 is TGTGCCAGCAGCAATACACTAGGAACTGAAGCTTTCTTT.

This clonotype was seen a handful of times. In DNA, the CDR3 is TGTGCCAGCAGCTTACGCGTCACGCATAGCAATCAGCCCCAGCATTTT. Its protein is CASSLRVTHSNQPQHF. This chain connects TRBV5-8 to TRBJ1-5; no reliable D call. The CDR3 consists of 16 residues. Germline assignment: CDR1 SGHTS and CDR2 YDEGEE. The V and J ends lost 2 bases and 0 bases respectively, with 12 bases between them.

This clonotype appeared many times. The chain couples TRBV5-1 to TRBJ1-3; D remains unclear. The germline V gene encodes CDR1 SGHRS and CDR2 YFSETQ. With 4 bases removed from V and 0 bases from J, the gap between germline ends came to 17 bases. This CDR3 contains 17 residues. For the CDR3, the DNA is TGCGCCAGCAGCCTGGCGGACTGGTCCGACTCTGGAAACACCATATATTTT. Translating it yields CASSLADWSDSGNTIYF. Full variable domain (missing parts from reference TRBV5-1 and TRBJ1-3): KAGVTQTPRYLIKTRGQQVTLSCSPISGHRSVSWYQQTPGQGLQFLFEYFSETQRNKGNFPGRFSGRQFSNSRSEMNVSTLELGDSALYLCASSLADWSDSGNTIYFGEGSWLTVV.

This clonotype was counted at least ten times. The chain employs TRBV28 and TRBJ1-1; a weak D match, TRBD1 (5 bases). Germline V CDR1 and CDR2: MDHEN, SYDVKM. V was shortened by 7 bases and J by 2 bases, with 20 bases between the two germline ends. The CDR3 sequence is 16 residues long. The CDR3 DNA sequence: TGTGCCAGCACCCCTGGGGGGAGGCGGGGAAACACTGAAGCTTTCTTT. Its protein product is CASTPGGRRGNTEAFF. The full variable domain, completed using reference TRBV28 and TRBJ1-1, is DVKVTQSSRYLVKRTGEKVFLECVQDMDHENMFWYRQDPGLGLRLIYFSYDVKMKEKGDIPEGYSVSREKKERFSLILESASTNQTSMYLCASTPGGRRGNTEAFFGQGTRLTVV.